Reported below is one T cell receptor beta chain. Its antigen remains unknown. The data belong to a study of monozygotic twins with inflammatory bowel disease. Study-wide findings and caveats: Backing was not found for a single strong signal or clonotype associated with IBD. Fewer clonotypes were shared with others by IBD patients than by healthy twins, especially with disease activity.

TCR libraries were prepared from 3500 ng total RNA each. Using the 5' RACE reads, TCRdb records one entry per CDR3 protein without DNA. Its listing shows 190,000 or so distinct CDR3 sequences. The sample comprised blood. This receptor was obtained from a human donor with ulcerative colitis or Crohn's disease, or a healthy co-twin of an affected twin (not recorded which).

The CDR3 here is CASSSLGQLKSGNTIYF. The rearrangement links TRBV7-9 to TRBJ1-3; TCRdb's assignment of TRBD1 cannot be checked, as there is no DNA. Germline lookup yields CDR1 SEHNR and CDR2 FQNEAQ (reference sequence). The CDR3 is 17 amino acids.